The rows below give T cell receptor beta chains drawn from one sample of a study of sequential checkpoint blockade in melanoma. Profiling relied on immunoSEQ multiplex PCR, and the TCRdb table lists in-frame clones only, not all of them. The sample records fewer than 30,000 clones, approximately 75% being singletons. The sample consisted of CD8+ T cells sorted from blood (inferred from file names), taken from a patient given nivolumab and ipilimumab in sequence. All receptors derive from a human donor with melanoma. Both conserved end residues are part of each CDR3.

length | J | V | CDR3
14 | TRBJ2-7 | TRBV28 | CASSLYGSRYEQYF
14 | TRBJ2-7 | TRBV7-9 | CASSLAMGQDEQYF
14 | TRBJ1-5 | TRBV6-1 | CASSDRQGTQPQHF
16 | TRBJ2-2 | TRBV4-1 | CASSQGGLAEGGELFF
15 | TRBJ2-7 | TRBV5-4 | CASSSVRHGHYEQYF
14 | TRBJ2-5 | TRBV6-1 | CAGNSGRARETQYF
15 | TRBJ2-3 | TRBV18 | CASSPPRGSQDTQYF
13 | TRBJ1-5 | TRBV6-5 | CASSFAGNQPQHF
16 | TRBJ2-7 | TRBV7-9 | CASSWDLQGDSYEQYF
15 | TRBJ2-7 | TRBV6-5 | CASSYSAGSPYEQYF
16 | TRBJ1-1 | TRBV5-4 | CASTPSRGFVNTEAFF
15 | TRBJ2-7 | TRBV9 | CASSVAPDRVYEQYF